Each of the 27 T cell receptor beta chains below was sequenced from the same sample in a study of blood T cell repertoires in COVID-19 (dated by TCRdb to the early 2020s). The library relied on the immunoSEQ multiplex PCR assay. TCRdb holds this immuneACCESS table with in-frame rearrangements only. Some clones are missing; in checked studies, unresolved V genes explain under half, and the rest has no known cause. Within this sample are some 97,000 clones, with 70% to 80% of them counted one time only. Under 35% of the sample is taken by the ten largest. The sample comprised peripheral blood. The receptors were sampled from a man aged 70-80 years with active or convalescent COVID-19.

This clone was seen a handful of times. The chain uses TRBV28 and TRBJ1-5, with TRBD1 matching 8 bases. This CDR3 spans 15 amino acids. V was clipped by 5 bases and J by 6 bases; unmatched bases: 9. CDR1 is MDHEN, CDR2 SYDVKM, per germline. Here the CDR3 DNA reads TGTGCCAGCAGTACAGCCCAGGGGGCGGTTCAGCCCCAGCATTTT. This encodes CASSTAQGAVQPQHF.

J is TRBJ2-3 and V is TRBV18; 8 bases fit TRBD1. The J segment lost 2 bases and the V segment lost 0 bases, leaving 7 bases of the junction unmatched. Germline CDR1 and CDR2: KGHSH and LQKENI. This CDR3 spans 17 amino acids. CDR3 DNA: TGTGCCAGCTCACCACCGTGGCAGGGGGCGGTCACAGATACGCAGTATTTT. Amino acid sequence: CASSPPWQGAVTDTQYF. Looking up the rest from reference TRBV18 and TRBJ2-3 gives the full variable domain: NAGVMQNPRHLVRRRGQEARLRCSPMKGHSHVYWYRQLPEEGLKFMVYLQKENIIDESGMPKERFSAEFPKEGPSILRIQQVVRGDSAAYFCASSPPWQGAVTDTQYFGPGTRLTVL.

V and J are TRBV4-1 and TRBJ1-2, with D perhaps matching TRBD1 (5 bases). Germline assignment: CDR1 MGHRA and CDR2 YSYEKL. This CDR3 has 15 amino acids. The germline V and J ends were trimmed by 2 bases and 10 bases, with 20 bases remaining between them. The CDR3 here is CASSQNAVSQGDYTF. CDR3 in DNA: TGCGCCAGCAGCCAAAACGCAGTGAGCCAGGGCGACTACACCTTC.

The chain links TRBV6-6 to TRBJ2-7, with 7 bases aligning to TRBD1. After removal of 6 bases from V and 0 bases from J, the junction contained 5 bases not matched to a gene. Looked up from germline, CDR1 is MNHNY and CDR2 is SVGAGI (reference sequence). There are 14 residues in the CDR3. In nucleotides, the CDR3 is TGTGCCAGCAGCTCCGACAGGGACTCCTACGAGCAGTACTTC. Encoded protein: CASSSDRDSYEQYF.

V and J are TRBV7-8 and TRBJ1-5, with D possibly being TRBD1 (6 bases). The germline CDR1 and CDR2 sequences are SGHVS and FQNEAQ. V was trimmed by 1 base and J by 2 bases, leaving 12 bases between them. The CDR3 loop spans 16 amino acids. CDR3 loop: CASSLGPDSGNQPQHF. CDR3 DNA: TGTGCCAGCAGCTTAGGACCGGACAGCGGCAATCAGCCCCAGCATTTT. The full variable domain, in which reference TRBV7-8 and TRBJ1-5 provide the parts outside the CDR3, is GAGVSQSPRYKVAKRGQDVALRCDPISGHVSLFWYQQALGQGPEFLTYFQNEAQLDKSGLPSDRFFAERPEGSVSTLKIQRTQQEDSAVYLCASSLGPDSGNQPQHFGDGTRLSIL.

This clone was found once. The rearrangement uses TRBV5-1 and TRBJ2-5; 14 positions agree with TRBD2. Germline assignment: CDR1 SGHRS and CDR2 YFSETQ. V was pared by 2 bases and J by 6 bases, with 3 bases of the junction left unmatched. The CDR3 length is 15 residues. CDR3 sequence: CASSFGTSGSQTQYF. As DNA, the CDR3 is TGCGCCAGCAGCTTCGGGACTAGCGGGAGTCAGACCCAGTACTTC.

The chain links TRBV18 to TRBJ2-2; TRBD1 might be the D (6 bases). Trimming removed 3 bases at V and 0 bases at J, with 8 bases between. Germline loops: CDR1 KGHSH, CDR2 LQKENI. CDR3 length: 15 amino acids. CDR3 amino acids: CASSPGAANTGELFF. In DNA form, the CDR3 reads TGTGCCAGCTCACCGGGGGCTGCGAACACCGGGGAGCTGTTTTTT.

The chain is built from TRBV30 and TRBJ1-6; D may be TRBD1 (6 bases). This CDR3 region has 15 residues. V was shortened by 0 bases and J by 2 bases, with 8 bases between the two germline ends. Germline V gene data show CDR1 as GTSNPN and CDR2 as SVGIG (reference sequence). The CDR3 region has the DNA TGTGCCTGGAGTGTACGACAGGCCTATAATTCACCCCTCCACTTT. Amino acid sequence: CAWSVRQAYNSPLHF.

The table lists this clone with a few counts. The chain combines TRBV6-6 with TRBJ2-7; 7 bases are shared with TRBD2. The germline V gene encodes CDR1 MNHNY and CDR2 SVGAGI (reference sequence). This CDR3 is 15 amino acids long. Trimming removed 4 bases from V and 5 bases from J; junction bases left unmatched: 11. Written as DNA, the CDR3 is TGTGCCAGCAGTTCCCCGGCGGGAGACCTGAACGAGCAGTACTTC. It yields the protein CASSSPAGDLNEQYF.

This chain connects TRBV9 to TRBJ1-2; TRBD1 aligns across 9 bases. Trimming at V came to 4 bases and at J to 0 bases, leaving 10 bases not matched to a gene. Germline V gene data show CDR1 as SGDLS and CDR2 as YYNGEE. The CDR3 runs 17 residues. For the CDR3, the DNA is TGTGCCAGCAGCCCGTGGGGACAGGGTTCCTCTAACTATGGCTACACCTTC. This sequence encodes CASSPWGQGSSNYGYTF.

J is TRBJ1-1 and V is TRBV28; D possibly corresponds to TRBD1 (6 bases). Germline V lookup: CDR1 MDHEN, CDR2 SYDVKM. This CDR3 comprises 16 residues. V dropped 3 bases and J dropped 5 bases, with 19 bases sitting between them. CDR3 region: CASSFSRITGRTEAFF. CDR3 bases: TGTGCCAGCAGTTTCTCCCGGATCACAGGGCGAACTGAAGCTTTCTTT.

The CDR3 sequence is CASSQPSIEQFF. The CDR3 bases are TGTGCCAGCAGCCAACCCTCTATTGAGCAGTTCTTC. The V and J genes are TRBV3-1 (or the pseudogene TRBV3-2) and TRBJ2-1; D unclear. CDR3 length: 12 amino acids. Trimming shortened V by 2 bases and J by 9 bases, and 8 bases separated the two germline ends. Germline CDR1 and CDR2: LGHDT and YNNKEL (reference sequence).

This clone was observed once. V is TRBV7-9 and J is TRBJ2-2; D is undetermined. The length of the CDR3 is 15 residues. V gave up 2 bases and J gave up 0 bases, with 7 bases separating them. Germline lookup yields CDR1 SEHNR and CDR2 FQNEAQ (reference sequence). This CDR3 is CASSLFTANTGELFF. The DNA for the CDR3 is TGTGCCAGCAGCTTATTTACAGCGAACACCGGGGAGCTGTTTTTT.

This clone has a single count. The CDR3 nucleotides are TGTGCCAGCAGCTTAGTGGTCTCGGTTCCCACCTACGAGCAGTACTTC. Translation: CASSLVVSVPTYEQYF. The chain carries TRBV7-2 and TRBJ2-7; no firm D call. CDR1 is SGHTA and CDR2 is FQGNSA in the germline V gene. The CDR3 sequence is 16 residues long. The V end lost 1 base, the J end lost 2 bases, and 15 bases lay between the germline ends.

The table lists this clone with a count of one. The CDR3 sequence is CASSEAGAGNPYEQYF. CDR3 nucleotide sequence: TGTGCCAGCAGTGAAGCTGGCGCAGGGAATCCCTACGAGCAGTACTTC. V and J are TRBV6-1 and TRBJ2-7, with D possibly TRBD1 on 5 matching bases. The CDR3 has 16 amino acids. V lost 0 bases and J 2 bases, leaving 14 bases between the germline ends. Germline V CDR1 and CDR2: MNHNS, SASEGT.

The V and J genes are TRBV5-1 and TRBJ2-7, with a possible D match to TRBD2 (6 bases). Germline CDR1 reads SGHRS; CDR2 reads YFSETQ. The CDR3 has 16 residues. Trimming shortened V by 0 bases and J by 5 bases, and 18 bases separated the two germline ends. CDR3: CASSLVAGGIVNEQYF. DNA of the CDR3: TGCGCCAGCAGCTTGGTAGCCGGGGGTATTGTTAACGAGCAGTACTTC.

The chain recombines TRBV30 with TRBJ2-6; D is possibly TRBD2 (6 bases). This CDR3 has 16 amino acids. The germline V gene encodes CDR1 GTSNPN and CDR2 SVGIG (reference sequence). The V end was cut by 3 bases, the J end by 4 bases, with 16 bases between. The CDR3 DNA reads TGTGCCTGGAGCGGGCTAGCGAGGACCGGGGCCAACGTCCTGACTTTC. This sequence encodes CAWSGLARTGANVLTF.

The rearrangement links TRBV18 to TRBJ2-7, with 8 bases identical to TRBD1. Per germline, CDR1 KGHSH and CDR2 LQKENI. The trim removed 6 bases at V and 5 bases at J, leaving 9 bases unmatched. The CDR3 runs 14 residues. CDR3 amino acids: CASSYGTGVDEQYF. In DNA, the CDR3 is TGTGCCAGCTCCTACGGGACAGGAGTTGACGAGCAGTACTTC.

This clone was seen only once. The rearrangement uses TRBV9 and TRBJ1-4, with D perhaps TRBD1 (5 bases). The CDR3 sequence is 17 residues long. V was cut by 0 bases and J by 0 bases, with 12 bases left in between. Germline V gene data show CDR1 as SGDLS and CDR2 as YYNGEE. CDR3 region: CASSVVGRGPTNEKLFF. The CDR3 DNA sequence: TGTGCCAGCAGCGTAGTGGGGAGGGGCCCAACTAATGAAAAACTGTTTTTT. The entire variable domain, with the rest obtained from reference TRBV9 and TRBJ1-4, is as follows: DSGVTQTPKHLITATGQRVTLRCSPRSGDLSVYWYQQSLDQGLQFLIQYYNGEERAKGNILERFSAQQFPDLHSELNLSSLELGDSALYFCASSVVGRGPTNEKLFFGSGTQLSVL.

This chain joins TRBV3-1 (or the pseudogene TRBV3-2) and TRBJ2-5, with D possibly being TRBD2 (6 bases). Germline CDR1 and CDR2: LGHDT and YNNKEL (reference sequence). Between the trimmed V and J ends, which lost 6 bases and 0 bases, there was a span of 8 bases. The CDR3 runs to 13 residues. CDR3: CASRRLDQETQYF. CDR3 sequence (DNA): TGTGCCAGCAGAAGACTAGACCAAGAGACCCAGTACTTC.

This clone was found a few times. The chain carries TRBV2 and TRBJ2-4; D not resolved. Trimming took 6 bases from V and 0 from J, leaving 6 bases between them. This CDR3 has 13 amino acids. Germline V gives CDR1 SNHLY, CDR2 FYNNEI. The CDR3 sequence is CASRELAKNIQYF. CDR3 coding DNA: TGTGCCAGCAGGGAACTAGCCAAAAACATTCAGTACTTC. Variable domain in full (rest from reference TRBV2 and TRBJ2-4): EPEVTQTPSHQVTQMGQEVILRCVPISNHLYFYWYRQILGQKVEFLVSFYNNEISEKSEIFDDQFSVERPDGSNFTLKIRSTKLEDSAMYFCASRELAKNIQYFGAGTRLSVL.

This clone was picked up many times. V gene TRBV12-3 or TRBV12-4 combines with J gene TRBJ1-2; tentative D call: TRBD1 (6 bases). CDR3 size: 13 residues. V was shortened by 4 bases and J by 8 bases, with 14 bases between the two germline ends. CDR3 sequence reads: CASSYTGPRGYTF. The CDR3 nucleotides are TGTGCCAGCAGTTATACAGGGCCTCGGGGCTACACCTTC.

The rearrangement links TRBV20-1 to TRBJ1-6, with 9 bases that match TRBD1. The CDR3 totals 14 residues. The germline gives CDR1 DFQATT, CDR2 SNEGSKA (reference sequence). The J segment lost 7 bases and the V segment lost 3 bases, leaving 4 bases of the junction unmatched. In DNA form, the CDR3 reads TGCAGTGCTAGTCGGGACAGGGTAAATTCACCCCTCCACTTT. It codes for CSASRDRVNSPLHF.

This clone was seen more than once but under ten times. The chain has TRBV24-1 and TRBJ2-3; no firm D call. Trimming stripped 6 bases from V and 1 base from J, with 4 bases between. Germline CDR1 and CDR2: KGHDR and SFDVKD. The CDR3 contains 12 residues. The CDR3 DNA sequence: TGTGCCACCAGTTCGGGCACAGATACGCAGTATTTT. Translation: CATSSGTDTQYF.

CDR3 sequence reads: CASSQVPGQGMGEQYF. CDR3 coding DNA: TGCGCCAGCAGCCAAGTTCCGGGACAGGGGATGGGCGAGCAGTACTTC. The chain uses TRBV4-3 and TRBJ2-7; 10 bases agree with TRBD1. In germline, CDR1 is LGHNA, CDR2 YSLEER. V gave up 1 base and J gave up 6 bases; unmatched junction bases: 9. The CDR3 loop spans 16 amino acids.

The chain carries TRBV6-5 and TRBJ2-7; TRBD2 matches at 7 bases. The V gene's germline CDR1 is MNHEY and CDR2 SVGAGI. J was trimmed by 3 bases and V by 0 bases; bases with no gene match: 2. This CDR3 is built from 14 residues. CDR3 bases: TGTGCCAGCAGTTACTCTAGCGGGCACTACGAGCAGTACTTC. This codes for CASSYSSGHYEQYF.

This clone came up a few times. This sequence joins TRBV28 and TRBJ2-2; the match to TRBD2 covers 10 bases. V shed 7 bases, J shed 5 bases, and the junction held 7 bases outside the gene matches. The CDR3 runs 15 residues. The V gene's germline CDR1 is MDHEN and CDR2 SYDVKM. CDR3: CASISGGEPTGELFF. In DNA, the CDR3 is TGTGCCAGCATCAGCGGGGGGGAACCAACCGGGGAGCTGTTTTTT.